The 27 T cell receptor beta chains in this list originate from one sample, sequenced in a study of shared clonotypes between healthy human individuals. The assay was immunoSEQ multiplex PCR, and TCRdb's table has in-frame clones only and misses some. This table holds under 2,000,000 clones, about 95% found once. Terminally differentiated effector memory CD45RA+ cells were left out of the naive CD8 fraction, which was CD45RO-negative and positively selected for CCR7. Sequencing was carried out using naive CD8+ T cells sorted from blood. The receptors shown here come from a man between 18 and 29 years old in good health.

V and J are TRBV5-6 and TRBJ2-7, with unresolved D. The V end lost 4 bases, the J end lost 3 bases, and 14 bases lay between the germline ends. The CDR3 loop spans 14 amino acids. Germline lookup yields CDR1 SGHDT and CDR2 YYEEEE. The CDR3 is CASSLNLEYYEQYF. The CDR3 DNA sequence: TGTGCCAGCAGCCTTAACCTAGAATACTACGAGCAGTACTTC.

The rearrangement links TRBV9 to TRBJ2-7; TRBD2 might be the D (6 bases). CDR3 size: 14 residues. Germline lookup yields CDR1 SGDLS and CDR2 YYNGEE. Trimming removed 3 bases at V and 2 bases at J, with 12 bases between. DNA of the CDR3: TGTGCCAGCAGCGCAATGGCGGGGCCCTACGAGCAGTACTTC. Translating gives CASSAMAGPYEQYF.

This clone appeared a single time. The sample carries other DNA sequences with the same CDR3. This chain joins TRBV27 and TRBJ2-7; TRBD1 might be the D (6 bases). Germline-derived CDR1 and CDR2 are MNHEY and SMNVEV (reference sequence). The CDR3 extends over 14 amino acids. Trimming took off 1 base at V and 0 bases at J, with 7 bases between the two ends. The CDR3 here is CASSLWTDSYEQYF. The DNA for the CDR3 is TGTGCCAGCAGTTTATGGACAGACTCCTACGAGCAGTACTTC.

As regards this clone: The missing conserved phenylalanine or tryptophan at the end of this CDR3 makes a read error likely. The limits of the CDR3 on the DNA are not certain, so only TCRdb's listed CDR3 is given. The chain joins TRBV5-8 to TRBJ2-7; TRBD1 was called by the table and not checked on the DNA. The CDR3 is 9 amino acids in total, end residues counted. CDR1 is SGHTS and CDR2 is YDEGEE in the germline V gene. CDR3 amino acids: CASSLGQGL.

The chain recombines TRBV27 with TRBJ1-4; weak D call: TRBD1 (5 bases). V gave up 4 bases and J gave up 8 bases, with 11 bases separating them. The CDR3 totals 13 residues. Germline CDR1 MNHEY, CDR2 SMNVEV (reference sequence). The CDR3 region is CASSWQGGEKLFF. The CDR3 nucleotides are TGTGCCAGCAGTTGGCAGGGAGGAGAAAAACTGTTTTTT.

A remark on this clone: The sample has other DNA sequences that encode this CDR3 too. The J gene is TRBJ2-5, the V gene TRBV9; the match to TRBD2 covers 9 bases. J lost 5 bases, V lost 0 bases, and 2 bases had no gene match. Looked up from germline, CDR1 is SGDLS and CDR2 is YYNGEE. This CDR3 has 14 amino acids. The CDR3 DNA is TGTGCCAGCAGCGTAGAAACTAGCGGGGAGACCCAGTACTTC. Protein: CASSVETSGETQYF.

CDR3 sequence (DNA): TGTGCCAGCAGCCCCCGCCTAGCGGGGGACACAGATACGCAGTATTTT. Translated: CASSPRLAGDTDTQYF. V gene TRBV7-8 combines with J gene TRBJ2-3, with 10 bases matching TRBD2. From germline, CDR1 is SGHVS and CDR2 FQNEAQ. This CDR3 has 16 residues. The V gene end was trimmed by 5 bases and the J gene end by 2 bases; junction bases not matched to a gene: 7.

CDR3 DNA: TGTGCCACCAAGAGCGGGGACACAGATACGCAGTATTTT. Residues: CATKSGDTDTQYF. V is TRBV5-4 and J is TRBJ2-3, with TRBD2 matching 7 bases. Looked up from germline, CDR1 is SGHNT and CDR2 is YYREEE (reference sequence). This CDR3 region has 13 residues. With 9 bases clipped from V and 2 bases from J, the junction kept 6 bases outside the gene matches.

The V and J genes are TRBV7-9 and TRBJ2-7; D is possibly TRBD2 (5 bases). This CDR3 contains 14 residues. V lost 5 bases, J lost 0 bases, and 11 bases lay in between. Germline V gene sequence: CDR1 SEHNR, CDR2 FQNEAQ (reference sequence). As DNA, the CDR3 is TGTGCCAGCAGCCCCCGGGGTATCTCCTACGAGCAGTACTTC. Translated: CASSPRGISYEQYF.

V gene TRBV6-4 combines with J gene TRBJ2-3, with D hard to call. This CDR3 has 21 amino acids. Germline V gives CDR1 MRHNA, CDR2 SNTAGT. Trimming took 0 bases from V and 0 from J, leaving 25 bases between them. CDR3 nucleotides: TGTGCCAGCAGTGACTCGATTAATATTCGCAAGAGAATACCAAGCACAGATACGCAGTATTTT. Its translation: CASSDSINIRKRIPSTDTQYF.

As regards this clone: The same CDR3 can be traced to other DNA sequences in this sample. The chain couples TRBV19 to TRBJ2-7, with D perhaps TRBD2 (5 bases). The CDR3 has 13 residues. V was shortened by 4 bases and J by 4 bases, with 11 bases between the two germline ends. Germline CDR1 is LNHDA and CDR2 is SQIVND (reference sequence). This CDR3 reads CASSTGVGYEQYF. CDR3 bases: TGTGCCAGTAGTACCGGGGTGGGGTACGAGCAGTACTTC.

The chain carries TRBV15 and TRBJ2-2; 7 bases align to TRBD1. The germline CDR1 and CDR2 sequences are LNHNV and YYDKDF (reference sequence). Unmatched junction bases numbered 14, after V lost 5 bases and J lost 5 bases. This CDR3 is built from 17 residues. The CDR3: CATSPPRGWEKTGELFF. The CDR3 DNA reads as TGTGCCACCAGCCCACCCAGGGGGTGGGAGAAAACCGGGGAGCTGTTTTTT.

This clone was recorded once. A read error may account for a junction end that differs from germline. The chain couples TRBV7-9 to TRBJ2-7, with D possibly being TRBD1 or TRBD2 (5 bases each). The germline gives CDR1 SEHNR, CDR2 FQNEAQ (reference sequence). This CDR3 contains 12 residues. In DNA form, the CDR3 reads TGTGCCAGCAGCTTATCGGGGCAAACATGGACCTTC. As protein: CASSLSGQTWTF.

This clone came up once. The chain is built from TRBV5-1 and TRBJ2-1; no clear D gene. The germline V gene encodes CDR1 SGHRS and CDR2 YFSETQ. The CDR3 spans 14 residues. V lost 0 bases, J lost 1 base, and 5 bases lay in between. CDR3 in amino acids: CASSLEASYNEQFF. CDR3 DNA sequence: TGCGCCAGCAGCTTGGAAGCTTCCTACAATGAGCAGTTCTTC.

The V call is TRBV4-3, the J call TRBJ2-2; D is uncertain. Germline V lookup: CDR1 LGHNA, CDR2 YSLEER. The CDR3 covers 13 residues. V shed 1 base and J shed 6 bases, with 6 bases lying between them. Here the CDR3 DNA reads TGCGCCAGCAGCCAAGCATTCGCCGGGGAGCTGTTTTTT. Translating gives CASSQAFAGELFF.

The chain recombines TRBV5-1 with TRBJ2-7; D possibly corresponds to TRBD1 (6 bases). Germline lookup yields CDR1 SGHRS and CDR2 YFSETQ. CDR3 length: 11 amino acids. V dropped 4 bases and J dropped 7 bases, with 9 bases sitting between them. The CDR3 region has the DNA TGCGCCAGCAGCAGGGGGAATGAGCAGTACTTC. It translates to CASSRGNEQYF.

This sequence joins TRBV7-8 and TRBJ2-7, with 7 bases that match TRBD1. V was pared by 5 bases and J by 7 bases, with 8 bases of the junction left unmatched. Germline-derived CDR1 and CDR2 are SGHVS and FQNEAQ. CDR3 length: 13 residues. The DNA of the CDR3 is TGTGCCAGCAGCCCAGGACAGGTTACGGAGCAGTACTTC. The encoded protein is CASSPGQVTEQYF. Supplemented by reference TRBV7-8 and TRBJ2-7, the full variable domain reads GAGVSQSPRYKVAKRGQDVALRCDPISGHVSLFWYQQALGQGPEFLTYFQNEAQLDKSGLPSDRFFAERPEGSVSTLKIQRTQQEDSAVYLCASSPGQVTEQYFGPGTRLTVT.

This clone came up once. Other nucleotide sequences in the sample specify the same CDR3. The V call is TRBV7-8, the J call TRBJ2-7; D is perhaps TRBD1 (5 bases). In germline, CDR1 is SGHVS, CDR2 FQNEAQ. The CDR3 length is 13 residues. Trimming pared 3 bases from V and 2 bases from J, leaving 8 bases between. The CDR3 DNA follows: TGTGCCAGCAGCTTTGACAGAACCTACGAGCAGTACTTC. It codes for CASSFDRTYEQYF.

V is TRBV30 and J is TRBJ2-1; D is perhaps TRBD1 or TRBD2 (7 bases each). There are 16 residues in the CDR3. Trimming removed 0 bases from V and 4 bases from J, with 16 bases in between. Germline V gives CDR1 GTSNPN, CDR2 SVGIG (reference sequence). The CDR3: CAWSVGRGLKYNEQFF. Here the CDR3 DNA reads TGTGCCTGGAGTGTGGGGAGGGGGCTAAAATACAATGAGCAGTTCTTC.

This clone was seen only once. The V gene is TRBV6-1, the J gene TRBJ1-2, with 7 bases aligning to TRBD1. Germline CDR1 is MNHNS and CDR2 is SASEGT. The junction had 5 bases not matched to a gene; V was cut back by 2 bases and J by 2 bases. The CDR3 extends over 15 amino acids. CDR3 nucleotides: TGTGCCAGCAGTGAATTTATGACAGGGAACTATGGCTACACCTTC. This gives the protein CASSEFMTGNYGYTF.

The rearrangement uses TRBV6-5 and TRBJ2-3; D is unclear. This CDR3 contains 15 residues. Germline V gene sequence: CDR1 MNHEY, CDR2 SVGAGI. Deletions cut 0 bases from V and 0 bases from J, with 7 bases between. CDR3 sequence reads: CASSYSMDSTDTQYF. The CDR3 DNA is TGTGCCAGCAGTTACTCCATGGACAGCACAGATACGCAGTATTTT.

The chain recombines TRBV19 with TRBJ2-1, with 10 bases that match TRBD2. This CDR3 has 16 residues. J was trimmed by 4 bases and V by 4 bases; bases with no gene match: 7. In germline, CDR1 is LNHDA, CDR2 SQIVND (reference sequence). CDR3 nucleotides: TGTGCCAGTAGTACTAGCGGGAGCCCCCCATACAATGAGCAGTTCTTC. It codes for CASSTSGSPPYNEQFF.

The chain joins TRBV30 to TRBJ2-7; weak D call: TRBD2 (6 bases). Germline CDR1 reads GTSNPN; CDR2 reads SVGIG (reference sequence). Trimming cost V 0 bases and J 7 bases, with 13 bases left between them. The CDR3 loop spans 13 amino acids. DNA of the CDR3: TGTGCCTGGAGTGTAAGTTCGGAGGGGGAGCAGTACTTC. It encodes CAWSVSSEGEQYF.

This clone was observed a single time. This chain uses TRBV5-8 with TRBJ2-7, with 8 bases lining up with TRBD1. V lost 9 bases, J lost 0 bases, and 5 bases stayed unmatched. Germline assignment: CDR1 SGHTS and CDR2 YDEGEE. The CDR3 consists of 13 residues. The DNA for the CDR3 is TGTGCCAATCGACAGGGGAGCTCCTACGAGCAGTACTTC. Translated: CANRQGSSYEQYF.

The CDR3 coding sequence is TGTGCCAGCAGCCCTGACTGGGGAAGCACAGATACGCAGTATTTT. This encodes CASSPDWGSTDTQYF. The J gene is TRBJ2-3, the V gene TRBV7-2; the D is unclear. The CDR3 runs to 15 residues. Germline-derived CDR1 and CDR2 are SGHTA and FQGNSA. V lost 5 bases to trimming and J lost 0 bases, with 12 bases between them.

The V call is TRBV25-1, the J call TRBJ2-3, with D uncertain. Trimming pared 1 base from V and 4 bases from J, leaving 9 bases between. This CDR3 region has 14 residues. From germline, CDR1 is MGHDK and CDR2 SYGVNS. CDR3: CASSESLPPDTQYF. For the CDR3, the DNA is TGTGCCAGCAGTGAATCTCTCCCCCCAGATACGCAGTATTTT.

V gene TRBV9 combines with J gene TRBJ2-3; possibly TRBD2 for D (6 bases). The CDR3 has 16 residues. The germline V gene encodes CDR1 SGDLS and CDR2 YYNGEE. The V end lost 3 bases, the J end lost 0 bases, and 14 bases lay between the germline ends. The CDR3 coding sequence is TGTGCCAGCAGCGCGACTAGGGCTAGCAGCACAGATACGCAGTATTTT. Translation: CASSATRASSTDTQYF.